A selection of T cell receptor beta chains follows, all from one sample in a study of metastatic and nonmetastatic thyroid tumors. TCRdb redid the clone calls on the PCR reads using MiXCR. The sample lists approximately 41,000 clones, approximately 28% occurring once. The sequenced material came from blood. The origin of the receptors is a male donor with papillary thyroid cancer or a benign thyroid nodule (not recorded which). Some clones in this sample may be carry-over from other donors' samples. Each CDR3 is given with its conserved first and last residue. The D gene is left open where the match is weak. Clone size is not always given. Where it is, it says once, few, many or a class for expanded clones.

J gene | clone size | V gene | D gene | CDR3 DNA | CDR3 protein
TRBJ1-5 | NA | TRBV4-2 | NA | TGTGCCAGCAGCGACCGGGACAGCAATCAGCCCCAGCATTTT | CASSDRDSNQPQHF
TRBJ2-1 | NA | TRBV6-1 | TRBD2 | TGTGCCAGCAGTGTAGATAGGGAGGGTGTGCAGTTCTTC | CASSVDREGVQFF
TRBJ1-1 | NA | TRBV5-1 | NA | TGCGCCAGCAGCCTGGTTGGGATTTCCAACACTGAAGCTTTCTTT | CASSLVGISNTEAFF
TRBJ2-2 | NA | TRBV5-1 | TRBD1 | TGCGCCAGCAGCCCGGGAACAGGGGGGATCGCGAACACCGGGGAGCTGTTTTTT | CASSPGTGGIANTGELFF
TRBJ2-6 | medium-sized | TRBV6-4 | NA | TGTGCCAGCAGTGACTCTGGGGCCAACGTCCTGACTTTC | CASSDSGANVLTF
TRBJ1-5 | medium-sized | TRBV6-5 | NA | TGTGCCAGCAGTTACGGACGGGGGGGAGCTCAGCCCCAGCATTTT | CASSYGRGGAQPQHF
TRBJ1-6 | NA | TRBV6-4 | TRBD1 | TGTGCCAGTCGGCTGCTTGGGACAGATAATTCACCCCTCCACTTT | CASRLLGTDNSPLHF
TRBJ2-2 | NA | TRBV28 | TRBD2 | TGTGCCAGCAGTGCGGGGGGGACAGATTCGAACACCGGGGAGCTGTTTTTT | CASSAGGTDSNTGELFF
TRBJ1-6 | NA | TRBV11-2 | NA | TGTGCCAGCAGCCGGCCCGGGGGGGCCAATTCACCCCTCCACTTT | CASSRPGGANSPLHF
TRBJ2-5 | NA | TRBV12-3/TRBV12-4 | TRBD2 | TGTGCCAGCAGACCGGGGGGGGATTTTGGAGAGACCCAGTACTTC | CASRPGGDFGETQYF
TRBJ2-2 | NA | TRBV3-1 | TRBD1 | TGTGCCAGCAGCCAACCTGGACAGGGTTTCGGGGAGCTGTTCTTT | CASSQPGQGFGELFF
TRBJ2-3 | many | TRBV19 | NA | TGTGCCAGTCGGCACACTACAGGGACCGCAGATACGCAGTATTTT | CASRHTTGTADTQYF
TRBJ1-5 | NA | TRBV6-1 | TRBD1 | TGTGCCAGCAGTAGGGACAGGGGTCTGATGGGCAATCAGCCCCAGCATTTT | CASSRDRGLMGNQPQHF
TRBJ2-5 | many | TRBV5-6 | NA | TGTGCCAGCAGCACTCGGGAGACCCAGTACTTC | CASSTRETQYF
TRBJ1-3 | NA | TRBV10-3 | NA | TGTGCCACCACTCCTGTTCGCTCTGGAAACACCATATATTTT | CATTPVRSGNTIYF
TRBJ2-5 | NA | TRBV20-1 | NA | TGCAGTGCTAGCGGCCCCAGAGAGGGGCTAGGAGAGACCCAGTACTTC | CSASGPREGLGETQYF
TRBJ2-7 | few | TRBV20-1 | NA | TGCAGTGAATCCTACGAGCAGTACTTC | CSESYEQYF
TRBJ2-2 | few | TRBV12-3/TRBV12-4 | NA | TGTGCCAGCAATGACAGGTCAGGCACCGGGGATCTGTTTTTT | CASNDRSGTGDLFF
TRBJ1-5 | many | TRBV20-1 | TRBD1 | TGCAGTGCTAGAAGACAGGGGGACAGCAATCAGCCCCAGCATTTT | CSARRQGDSNQPQHF
TRBJ1-2 | NA | TRBV7-9 | NA | TGTGCCAGCAGCATCGGCGGCCTGTATGGCTACACCTTC | CASSIGGLYGYTF
TRBJ2-7 | NA | TRBV4-1 | TRBD1 | TGCGCCAGCAGCCATGCCGACAGGGCGGTAACCGAGCAGTACTTC | CASSHADRAVTEQYF
TRBJ2-3 | many | TRBV3-1 | NA | TGTGCTTCGGCGGAGAGCACAGATACGCAGTATTTT | CASAESTDTQYF
TRBJ2-7 | medium-sized | TRBV2 | NA | TGTGCCAGCAGTGGATGGCTCGAGGAGTACTTC | CASSGWLEEYF
TRBJ1-1 | many | TRBV29-1 | NA | TGCAGCGTTGATTCGGGGGCGCGGGGCACTGAAGCTTTCTTT | CSVDSGARGTEAFF
TRBJ2-7 | NA | TRBV5-1 | NA | TGCGCCAGCAGCTTGACTAACCCCAGTCGGAACGAGCAGTACTTC | CASSLTNPSRNEQYF
TRBJ2-2 | many | TRBV20-1 | TRBD2 | TGCAGTGCTAGAGATAGCGGGAGGGCCGGGAACACCGGGGAGCTGTTTTTT | CSARDSGRAGNTGELFF
TRBJ1-2 | many | TRBV28 | NA | TGTGCCATCGGACGGGGAAATGGCTACACCTTC | CAIGRGNGYTF
TRBJ2-1 | few | TRBV27 | TRBD2 | TGTGCCAGCACCTCCTATCTAGCGGGAGTCTACAATGAGCAGTTCTTC | CASTSYLAGVYNEQFF
TRBJ2-7 | NA | TRBV28 | TRBD2 | TGTGCCAGAAGGCACCCAGTAGCGGGAGCGCGGTACGAGCAGTACTTC | CARRHPVAGARYEQYF
TRBJ1-1 | NA | TRBV28 | NA | TGTGCCAGCACTTTTTCTTCAGGATGGGCTTTCTTT | CASTFSSGWAFF
TRBJ2-7 | many | TRBV19 | TRBD1 | TGTGCCAGTCGTACAAAAGACAGGGGCTTCTACGAGCAGTACTTC | CASRTKDRGFYEQYF
TRBJ1-2 | medium-sized | TRBV28 | TRBD1 | TGTGCCAGCAGCCCCCCAGGGGGCGCAGATGGCTACACCTTC | CASSPPGGADGYTF
TRBJ2-7 | NA | TRBV20-1 | NA | TGCAGTGCTAGAGACGTCGACCATAGCTCCTACGAGCAGTACTTC | CSARDVDHSSYEQYF
TRBJ1-2 | NA | TRBV19 | NA | TGTGCCATTAGTATCTTGGGAACCGATGGATACACCTTC | CAISILGTDGYTF
TRBJ2-1 | many | TRBV7-3 | TRBD2 | TGTGCCAGCAGCCCCCATCCTAGCGGGGGGGCCCAGGAGCAGTTCTTC | CASSPHPSGGAQEQFF
TRBJ1-2 | few | TRBV6-1 | NA | TGTGCCAGCAGACAGGGTTTGGATGGCTACACCTTC | CASRQGLDGYTF
TRBJ1-1 | NA | TRBV18 | NA | TGTGCCAGCTCACCAACACTTCCGGACACTGAAGCTTTCTTT | CASSPTLPDTEAFF
TRBJ2-5 | few | TRBV24-1 | NA | TGTGCCACCATTGATAGAAAGGGGGTCCGAGGGACCCATTACTTC | CATIDRKGVRGTHYF
TRBJ1-1 | NA | TRBV11-3 | NA | TGTGCCAGCAGCTTAGGGGCAAGTACTGAAGCTTTCTTT | CASSLGASTEAFF
TRBJ1-1 | many | TRBV28 | NA | TGTGCCAGCAGTTCACATCGAGGTGAAGCTTTCTTT | CASSSHRGEAFF
TRBJ1-2 | few | TRBV6-2/TRBV6-3 | TRBD1 | TGTGACAGCAGTCCGGGCAGGGGGAGGTTATATGGATACACCTTC | CDSSPGRGRLYGYTF
TRBJ2-7 | NA | TRBV7-9 | NA | TGTGCCAGCAGCTCGCCTCCTAGCTACGAGCAGTACTTC | CASSSPPSYEQYF
TRBJ1-2 | many | TRBV4-2 | NA | TGTGCCAGCAGCCAAGAACGGGGCAAGTCCTATGGCTACACCTTC | CASSQERGKSYGYTF
TRBJ1-2 | NA | TRBV20-1 | NA | TGCAGTGCTTACCAAACAGGGTGCCTTGGCTACACCTTC | CSAYQTGCLGYTF
TRBJ1-4 | NA | TRBV9 | NA | TGTGCCAGCAGCGTTAGAGGCTCGGGAAAACTGTTTTTT | CASSVRGSGKLFF
TRBJ2-7 | NA | TRBV28 | TRBD2 | TGTGCCAGCAGTTTATTGGATAGCGGGAGAATTTACGAGCAGTACTTC | CASSLLDSGRIYEQYF
TRBJ1-5 | NA | TRBV2 | NA | TGTGCCACCCGGGTAGAGGACAAGGAGAATCAGCCCCAGCATTTT | CATRVEDKENQPQHF
TRBJ2-7 | NA | TRBV7-8 | NA | TGTGCCAGCAGCTTAGTTGTCCCATACTACGAGCAGTACTTC | CASSLVVPYYEQYF
TRBJ2-3 | NA | TRBV28 | NA | TGTGCCAGCAGGGTACAGGGCGCTAGCACATATACGCAGTATTTT | CASRVQGASTYTQYF
TRBJ2-5 | NA | TRBV11-1 | NA | TGTGCCAGCATCTTAGGGAGAGGGGGGGAGACCCAGGAATTC | CASILGRGGETQEF